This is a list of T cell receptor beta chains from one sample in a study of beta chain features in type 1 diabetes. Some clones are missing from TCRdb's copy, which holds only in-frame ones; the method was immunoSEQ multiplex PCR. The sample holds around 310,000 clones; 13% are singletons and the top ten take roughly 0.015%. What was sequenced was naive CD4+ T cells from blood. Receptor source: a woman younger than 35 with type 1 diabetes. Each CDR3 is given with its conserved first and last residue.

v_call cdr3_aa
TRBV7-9 CASSLTGLYHEQYF
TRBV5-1 CASSLGSGDTQYF
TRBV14 CASSQTDAGNNEQFF
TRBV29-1 CSVAEMTGGDYGYTF
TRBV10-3 CAISAREGSDIQYF
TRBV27 CASSTGSNEQFF
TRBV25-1 CASHEGGAGANVLTF
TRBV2 CASSGQGATGELFF
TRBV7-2 CASSPLGEGGEQYF
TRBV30 CAWSPGYQNYGYTF
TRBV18 CASSPSGQNQPQHF
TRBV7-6 CASSSLAGDSYNEQFF
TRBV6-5 CASSHPGTGELFF
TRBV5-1 CASSSGTSGDRWQFF
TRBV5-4 CASSSGGNLDEQYF
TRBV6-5 CASSLSGHTDTQYF
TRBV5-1 CASSLARGHPGELFF
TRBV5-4 CASSLRAGSTDTQYF
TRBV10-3 CAISESDGRNTEAFF
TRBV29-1 CSVSPRGGSDPRNNEQFF
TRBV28 CATLSSGMDYNEQFF
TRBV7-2 CASASGRFSYNEQFF
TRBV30 CAWTRDWGNYEQFF
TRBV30 CAWNQQAYGYTF
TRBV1 CTSSHRPLDTNEKLFF
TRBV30 CAWTGRRQETQYF
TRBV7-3 CASSSQGNTEAFF
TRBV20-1 CSARLNTEAFF
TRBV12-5 CASGLGSTGLYF
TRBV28 CASSFDQPGQGVNEQFF
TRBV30 CAWSTGQGFEKLFF
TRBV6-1 CASSEWTTNYGYTF
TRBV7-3 CASSLGTSSTGELFF
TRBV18 CASSPPNREETQYF
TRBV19 CASSLDRDTEAFF
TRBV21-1 CASSKAPRRDRGNQPQHF
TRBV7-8 CASSNPSGGNYNEQFF
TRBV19 CASSIDWTAEKLFF
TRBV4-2 CASSQVLTGFSNQPQHF
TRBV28 CASSGDPYTEAFF
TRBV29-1 CSVETGNYGYTF
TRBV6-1 CASSSDRGAEAFF
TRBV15 CATSRAWTSGSTDTQYF
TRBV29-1 CSVGSHGTYEQYF
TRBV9 CASSPTPYNEQFF